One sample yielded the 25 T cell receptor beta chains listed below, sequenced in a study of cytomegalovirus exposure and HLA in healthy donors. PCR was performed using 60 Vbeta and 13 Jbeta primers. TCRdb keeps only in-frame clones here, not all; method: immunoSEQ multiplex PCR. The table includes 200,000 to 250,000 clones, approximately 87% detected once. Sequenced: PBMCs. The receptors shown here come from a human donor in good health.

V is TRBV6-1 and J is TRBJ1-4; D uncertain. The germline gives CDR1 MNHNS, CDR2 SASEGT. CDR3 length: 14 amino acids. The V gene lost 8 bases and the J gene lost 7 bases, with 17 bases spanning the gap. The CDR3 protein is CASSHGDYPEKLFF. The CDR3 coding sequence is TGTGCCAGCTCTCACGGAGATTATCCTGAAAAACTGTTTTTT.

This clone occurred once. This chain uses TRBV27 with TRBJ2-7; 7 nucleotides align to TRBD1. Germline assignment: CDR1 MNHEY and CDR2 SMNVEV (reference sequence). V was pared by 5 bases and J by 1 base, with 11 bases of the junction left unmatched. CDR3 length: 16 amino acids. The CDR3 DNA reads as TGTGCCAGCAGTCCATACCCTAGGGACAGATCCTACGAGCAGTACTTC. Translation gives CASSPYPRDRSYEQYF.

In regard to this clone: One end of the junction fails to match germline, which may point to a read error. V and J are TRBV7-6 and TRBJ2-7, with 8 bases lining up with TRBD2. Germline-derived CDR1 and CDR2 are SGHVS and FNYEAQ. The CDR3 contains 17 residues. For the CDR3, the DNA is TGTGCTAGCAGCTTGGGGGGTGGGGGGAGCGGGAGTTACGAGCAGTACTTC. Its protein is CASSLGGGGSGSYEQYF.

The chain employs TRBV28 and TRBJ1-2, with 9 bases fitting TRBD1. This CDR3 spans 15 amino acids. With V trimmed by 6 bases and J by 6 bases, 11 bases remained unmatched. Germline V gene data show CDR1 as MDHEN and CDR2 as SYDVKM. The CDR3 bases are TGTGCCAGCAGCTATCAATTAGACAGGGGGAATGGCTACACCTTC. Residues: CASSYQLDRGNGYTF.

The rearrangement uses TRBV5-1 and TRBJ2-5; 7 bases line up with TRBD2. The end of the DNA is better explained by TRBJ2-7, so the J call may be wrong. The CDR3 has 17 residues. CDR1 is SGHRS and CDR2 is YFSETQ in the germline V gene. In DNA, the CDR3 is TGCGCCAGCAGCTTGGGTTTGACTAGCAGGAGCTCCTACGAGCAGTACTTC. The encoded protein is CASSLGLTSRSSYEQYF.

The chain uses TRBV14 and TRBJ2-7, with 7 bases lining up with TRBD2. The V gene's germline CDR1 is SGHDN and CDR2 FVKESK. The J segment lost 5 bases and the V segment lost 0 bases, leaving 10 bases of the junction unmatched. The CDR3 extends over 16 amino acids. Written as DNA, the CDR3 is TGTGCCAGCAGCCAAGATCGGTTTGCGGGAGAAAACGAGCAGTACTTC. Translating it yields CASSQDRFAGENEQYF.

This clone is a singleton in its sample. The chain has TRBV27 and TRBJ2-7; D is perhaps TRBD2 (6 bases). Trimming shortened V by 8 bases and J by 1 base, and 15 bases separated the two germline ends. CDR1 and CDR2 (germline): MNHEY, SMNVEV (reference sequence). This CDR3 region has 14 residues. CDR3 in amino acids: CASRELGGSYEQYF. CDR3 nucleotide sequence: TGTGCCAGCCGCGAACTTGGGGGGTCCTACGAGCAGTACTTC.

In nucleotides, the CDR3 is TGTGCCATCAGTGATCGAAAGCGCCCCGGGACAGACGAGCAGTACTTC. Its translation is CAISDRKRPGTDEQYF. The chain combines TRBV10-3 with TRBJ2-7; 7 nucleotides line up with TRBD1. Germline V gene lookup returns CDR1 ENHRY and CDR2 SYGVKD. V lost 3 bases, J lost 5 bases, and 13 bases stayed unmatched. The CDR3 is 16 residues long.

CDR3 residues: CASSLEDRYKQYF. The CDR3 DNA sequence: TGTGCCAGCAGCTTAGAGGACAGGTACAAGCAGTACTTC. This chain joins TRBV7-3 and TRBJ2-7, with 7 bases aligning to TRBD1. The germline CDR1 and CDR2 sequences are SGHTA and FQGTGA. V gave up 2 bases and J gave up 8 bases; unmatched junction bases: 6. This CDR3 is 13 amino acids long.

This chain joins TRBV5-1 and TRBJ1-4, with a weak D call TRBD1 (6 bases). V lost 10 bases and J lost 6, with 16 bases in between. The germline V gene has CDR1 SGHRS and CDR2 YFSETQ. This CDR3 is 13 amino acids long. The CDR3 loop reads CASRGGVDEKLFF. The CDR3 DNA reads TGCGCCTCTCGAGGGGGGGTGGATGAAAAACTGTTTTTT. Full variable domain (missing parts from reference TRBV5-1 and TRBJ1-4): KAGVTQTPRYLIKTRGQQVTLSCSPISGHRSVSWYQQTPGQGLQFLFEYFSETQRNKGNFPGRFSGRQFSNSRSEMNVSTLELGDSALYLCASRGGVDEKLFFGSGTQLSVL.

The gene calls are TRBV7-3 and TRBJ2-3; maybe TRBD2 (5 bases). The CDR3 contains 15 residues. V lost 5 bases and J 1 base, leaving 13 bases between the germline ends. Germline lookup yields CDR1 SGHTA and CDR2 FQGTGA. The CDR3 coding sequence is TGTGCCAGCAGCATAATAGCGACCGGCACAGATACGCAGTATTTT. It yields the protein CASSIIATGTDTQYF. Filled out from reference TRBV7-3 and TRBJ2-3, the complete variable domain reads GAGVSQTPSNKVTEKGKYVELRCDPISGHTALYWYRQSLGQGPEFLIYFQGTGAADDSGLPNDRFFAVRPEGSVSTLKIQRTERGDSAVYLCASSIIATGTDTQYFGPGTRLTVL.

CDR3 sequence (DNA): TGTGCCAGCAGCACGGCCCCGGGACAGGGGGACAATGAGCAGTTCTTC. This sequence encodes CASSTAPGQGDNEQFF. The chain is built from TRBV7-2 and TRBJ2-1, with TRBD1 matching over 11 bases. Germline V CDR1 and CDR2: SGHTA, FQGNSA. Losses at the gene ends were 5 bases for V and 5 bases for J; bases not matched to a gene: 8. This CDR3 has 16 residues.

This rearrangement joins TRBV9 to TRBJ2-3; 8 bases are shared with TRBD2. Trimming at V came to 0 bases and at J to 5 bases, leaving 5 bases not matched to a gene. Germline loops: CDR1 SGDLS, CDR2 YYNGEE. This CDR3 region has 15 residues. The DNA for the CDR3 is TGTGCCAGCAGCGTAGCCCGGGAGGGTGTAGATACGCAGTATTTT. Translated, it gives CASSVAREGVDTQYF. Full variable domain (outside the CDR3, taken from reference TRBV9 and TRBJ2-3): DSGVTQTPKHLITATGQRVTLRCSPRSGDLSVYWYQQSLDQGLQFLIQYYNGEERAKGNILERFSAQQFPDLHSELNLSSLELGDSALYFCASSVAREGVDTQYFGPGTRLTVL.

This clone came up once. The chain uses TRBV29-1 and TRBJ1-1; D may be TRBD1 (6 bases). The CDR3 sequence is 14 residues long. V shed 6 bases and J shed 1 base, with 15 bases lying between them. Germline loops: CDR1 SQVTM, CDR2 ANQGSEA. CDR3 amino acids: CSVLNRVTNTEAFF. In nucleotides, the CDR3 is TGCAGCGTCTTAAACAGGGTAACGAACACTGAAGCTTTCTTT.

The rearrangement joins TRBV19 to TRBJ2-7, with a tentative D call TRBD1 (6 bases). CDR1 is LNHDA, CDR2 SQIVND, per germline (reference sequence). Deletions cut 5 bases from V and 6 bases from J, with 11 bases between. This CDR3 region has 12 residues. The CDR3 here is CASSFRGGEQYF. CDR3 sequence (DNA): TGTGCCAGTAGTTTCAGGGGTGGCGAGCAGTACTTC.

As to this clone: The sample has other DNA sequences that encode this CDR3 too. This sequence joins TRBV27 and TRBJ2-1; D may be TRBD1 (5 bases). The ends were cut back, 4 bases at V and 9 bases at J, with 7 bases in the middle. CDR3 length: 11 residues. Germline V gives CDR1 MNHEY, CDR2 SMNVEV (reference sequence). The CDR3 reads CASSSGFEQFF. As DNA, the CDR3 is TGTGCCAGCAGTTCAGGGTTTGAGCAGTTCTTC.

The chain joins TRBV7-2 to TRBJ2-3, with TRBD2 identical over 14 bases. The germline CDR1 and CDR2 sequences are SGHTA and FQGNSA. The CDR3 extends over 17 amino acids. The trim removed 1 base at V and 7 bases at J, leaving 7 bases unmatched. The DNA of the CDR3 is TGTGCCAGCAGCTTAGGTTTTGGGACTAGCGGGAGTTATACGCAGTATTTT. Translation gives CASSLGFGTSGSYTQYF.

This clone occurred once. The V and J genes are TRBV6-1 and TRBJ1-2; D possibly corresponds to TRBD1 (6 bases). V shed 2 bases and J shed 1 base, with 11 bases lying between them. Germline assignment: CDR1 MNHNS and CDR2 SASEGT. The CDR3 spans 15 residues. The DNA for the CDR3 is TGTGCCAGCAGTGAACGGGCAGGGGATAACTATGGCTACACCTTC. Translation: CASSERAGDNYGYTF.

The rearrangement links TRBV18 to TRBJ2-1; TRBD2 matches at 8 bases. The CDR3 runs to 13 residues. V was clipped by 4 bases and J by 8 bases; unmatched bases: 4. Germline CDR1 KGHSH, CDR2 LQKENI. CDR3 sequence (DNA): TGTGCCAGCTCACTCGGGAGGGTCGATGAGCAGTTCTTC. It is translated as CASSLGRVDEQFF.

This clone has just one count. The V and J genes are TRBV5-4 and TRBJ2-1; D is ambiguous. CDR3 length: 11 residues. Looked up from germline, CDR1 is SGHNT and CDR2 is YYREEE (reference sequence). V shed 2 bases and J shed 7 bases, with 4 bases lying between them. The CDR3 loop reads CASSFGNEQFF. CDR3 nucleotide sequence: TGTGCCAGCAGCTTCGGGAATGAGCAGTTCTTC.

This CDR3 is CASSLPGGLSSYNEQFF. The CDR3 bases are TGTGCCAGCAGCCTACCTGGCGGCCTGAGCTCCTACAATGAGCAGTTCTTC. The V gene is TRBV13, the J gene TRBJ2-1; D remains unclear. V was cut by 5 bases and J by 0 bases, with 17 bases left in between. The germline gives CDR1 PRHDT, CDR2 FYEKMQ (reference sequence). CDR3 length: 17 amino acids.

DNA for the CDR3: TGCACCAGCAGCGTCCGGGACAACTCCTACGAGCAGTACTTC. Its translation: CTSSVRDNSYEQYF. The V gene is TRBV1, the J gene TRBJ2-7; the table's D call TRBD1 went unverified against the DNA. TRBV1 is a pseudogene locus. The CDR3 extends over 14 amino acids.

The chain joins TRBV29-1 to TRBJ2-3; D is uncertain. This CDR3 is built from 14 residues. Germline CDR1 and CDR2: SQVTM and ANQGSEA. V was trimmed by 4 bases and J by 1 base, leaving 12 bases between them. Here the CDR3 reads CSVVSNAGTDTQYF. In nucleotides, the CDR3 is TGCAGCGTTGTGAGTAACGCGGGCACAGATACGCAGTATTTT.

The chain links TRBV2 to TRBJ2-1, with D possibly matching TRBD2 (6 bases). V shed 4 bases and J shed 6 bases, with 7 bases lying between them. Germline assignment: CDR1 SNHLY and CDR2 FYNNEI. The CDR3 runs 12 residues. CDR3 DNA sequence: TGTGCCAGCAGTGGGACTATCAATGAGCAGTTCTTC. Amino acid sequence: CASSGTINEQFF.

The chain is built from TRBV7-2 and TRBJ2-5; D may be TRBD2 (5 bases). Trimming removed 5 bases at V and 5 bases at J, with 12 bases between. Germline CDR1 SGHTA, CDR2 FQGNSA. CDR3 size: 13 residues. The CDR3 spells CASSPGLGETQYF. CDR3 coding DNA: TGTGCCAGCAGCCCAGGACTCGGGGAGACCCAGTACTTC.